A selection of T cell receptor beta chains follows, all from one sample in a study of blood T cell repertoires in COVID-19. Data came from immunoSEQ multiplex PCR; TCRdb stores just in-frame clones and leaves some out. The sample lists a few hundred thousand clones, under 90% occurring once. The sequenced material came from PBMCs or T cells enriched from blood (not recorded which). The origin of the receptors is a woman in her 30s who had recovered from COVID-19. The CDR3 runs from the conserved cysteine through the conserved F or W. D genes are given only for firm matches. Rows may omit the clone size; those that give it use once, few, many or a size class.

>TRBV28|TRBJ2-3|NA|NA
TGTGCCAGCAGTTCCAGGGGAGAAGGGACAGATACGCAGTATTTT
CASSSRGEGTDTQYF
>TRBV6-5|TRBJ1-4|TRBD1|NA
TGTGCCAGCAGCCGACAGGGGGAACTGTTTTTT
CASSRQGELFF
>TRBV20-1|TRBJ2-3|TRBD2|NA
TGCAGTGCTAGTAGCCCTAGCGGGAGTGGCACAGATACGCAGTATTTT
CSASSPSGSGTDTQYF
>TRBV29-1|TRBJ1-5|NA|NA
TGCAGCGTTGGCGAGAATCAGCCCCAGCATTTT
CSVGENQPQHF
>TRBV10-2|TRBJ2-7|NA|once
TGCGCCAGCAGTCACTCGAGTCTCTACGAGCAGTACTTC
CASSHSSLYEQYF
>TRBV12-5|TRBJ1-2|NA|once
TGTGCTAGTGGTTTGAACACTAACTATGGCTACACCTTC
CASGLNTNYGYTF
>TRBV5-5|TRBJ1-1|NA|NA
TGTGCCAGCAGCCCCCTGGGACTAGGGGGTTTCACTGAAGCTTTCTTT
CASSPLGLGGFTEAFF
>TRBV14|TRBJ1-2|TRBD1|NA
TGTGCCAGCAGCTTACAATACGGACAGGCCTCCTATGGCTACACCTTC
CASSLQYGQASYGYTF
>TRBV7-9|TRBJ2-1|TRBD2|NA
TGTGCCAGCAGCTCCTCTAGCGGCTACAATGAGCAGTTCTTC
CASSSSSGYNEQFF
>TRBV6-1|TRBJ1-1|TRBD1|NA
TGTGCCAGCAGTGAAAGGGGGACAGGGGGCACTGAAGCTTTCTTT
CASSERGTGGTEAFF
>TRBV9|TRBJ2-3|NA|NA
TGTGCCAGCAGCGTAGACCAGATAGATACGCAGTATTTT
CASSVDQIDTQYF
>TRBV18|TRBJ2-1|NA|NA
TGTGCCAGCTCACCACCGGGGAGCTCCTACAATGAGCAGTTCTTC
CASSPPGSSYNEQFF
>TRBV15|TRBJ2-7|NA|NA
TGTGCCACCAGCAGAGAGGCAGGCACCTACGAGCAGTACTTC
CATSREAGTYEQYF
>TRBV27|TRBJ2-7|TRBD1|NA
TGTGCCAGCAGTTTTTCCGGGACAGCTCTCTACGAGCAGTACTTC
CASSFSGTALYEQYF
>TRBV7-9|TRBJ1-2|NA|NA
TGTGCCAGCAGCTTCGGAAGGGGCGAGAATGGCTACACCTTC
CASSFGRGENGYTF
>TRBV7-9|TRBJ1-1|TRBD1|NA
TGTGCCAGCCAGACAGGGGAAAACACTGAAGCTTTCTTT
CASQTGENTEAFF
>TRBV7-9|TRBJ2-7|NA|NA
TGTGCCACCGGGAGAACCTACGAGCAGTACTTC
CATGRTYEQYF
>TRBV4-1|TRBJ2-1|TRBD2|NA
TGCGCCAGCAGCCAGCGTCAGTCTTTAGCGGGAGGGCCTGACGATGAGCAGTTCTTC
CASSQRQSLAGGPDDEQFF